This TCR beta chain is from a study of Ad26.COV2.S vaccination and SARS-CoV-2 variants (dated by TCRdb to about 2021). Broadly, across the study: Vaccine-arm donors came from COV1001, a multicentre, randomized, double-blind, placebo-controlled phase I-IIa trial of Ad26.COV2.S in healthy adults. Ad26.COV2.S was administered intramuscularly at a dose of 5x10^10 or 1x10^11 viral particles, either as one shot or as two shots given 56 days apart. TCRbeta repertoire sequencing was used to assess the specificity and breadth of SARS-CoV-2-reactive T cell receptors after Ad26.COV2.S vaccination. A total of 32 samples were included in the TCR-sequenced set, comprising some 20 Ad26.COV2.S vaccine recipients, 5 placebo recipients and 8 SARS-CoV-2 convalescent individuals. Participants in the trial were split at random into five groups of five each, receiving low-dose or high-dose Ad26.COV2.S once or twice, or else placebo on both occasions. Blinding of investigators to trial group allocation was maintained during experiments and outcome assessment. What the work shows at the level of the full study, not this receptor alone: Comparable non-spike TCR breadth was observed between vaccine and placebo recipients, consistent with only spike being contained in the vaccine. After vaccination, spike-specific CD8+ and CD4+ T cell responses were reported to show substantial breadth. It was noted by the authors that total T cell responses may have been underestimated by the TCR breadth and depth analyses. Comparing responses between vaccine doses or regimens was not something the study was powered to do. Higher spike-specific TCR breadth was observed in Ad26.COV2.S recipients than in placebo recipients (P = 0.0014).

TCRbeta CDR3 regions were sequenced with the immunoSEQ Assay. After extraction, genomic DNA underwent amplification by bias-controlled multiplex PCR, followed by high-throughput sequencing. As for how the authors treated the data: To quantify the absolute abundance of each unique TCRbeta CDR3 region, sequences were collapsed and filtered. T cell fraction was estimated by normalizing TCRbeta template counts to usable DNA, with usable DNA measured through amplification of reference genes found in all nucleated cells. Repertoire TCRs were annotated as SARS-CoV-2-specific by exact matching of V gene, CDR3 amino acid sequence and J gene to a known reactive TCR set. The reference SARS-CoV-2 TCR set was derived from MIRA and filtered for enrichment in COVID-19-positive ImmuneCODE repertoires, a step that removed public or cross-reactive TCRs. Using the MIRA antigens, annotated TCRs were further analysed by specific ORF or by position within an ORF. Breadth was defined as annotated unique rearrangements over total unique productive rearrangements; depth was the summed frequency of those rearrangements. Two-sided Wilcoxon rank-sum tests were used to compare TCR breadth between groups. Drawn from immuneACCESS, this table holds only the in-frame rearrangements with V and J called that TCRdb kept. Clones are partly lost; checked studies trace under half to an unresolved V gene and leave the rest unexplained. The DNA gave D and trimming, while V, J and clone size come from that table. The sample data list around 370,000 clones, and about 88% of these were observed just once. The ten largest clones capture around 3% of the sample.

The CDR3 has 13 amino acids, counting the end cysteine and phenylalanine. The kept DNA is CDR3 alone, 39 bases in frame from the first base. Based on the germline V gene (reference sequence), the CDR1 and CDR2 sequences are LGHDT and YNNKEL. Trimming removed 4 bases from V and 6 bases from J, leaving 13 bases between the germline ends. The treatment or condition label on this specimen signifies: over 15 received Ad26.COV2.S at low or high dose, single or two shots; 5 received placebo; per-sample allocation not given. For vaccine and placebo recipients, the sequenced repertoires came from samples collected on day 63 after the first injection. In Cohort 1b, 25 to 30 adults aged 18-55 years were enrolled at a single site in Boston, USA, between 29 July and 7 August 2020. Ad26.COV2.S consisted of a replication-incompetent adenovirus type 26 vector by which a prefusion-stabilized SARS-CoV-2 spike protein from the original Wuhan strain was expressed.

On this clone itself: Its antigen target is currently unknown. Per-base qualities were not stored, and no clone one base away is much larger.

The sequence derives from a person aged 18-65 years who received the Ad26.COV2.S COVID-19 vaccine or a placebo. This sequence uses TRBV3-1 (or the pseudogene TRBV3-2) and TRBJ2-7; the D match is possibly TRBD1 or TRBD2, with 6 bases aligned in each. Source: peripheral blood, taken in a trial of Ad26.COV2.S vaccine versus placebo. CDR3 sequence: CASSRWGAGEQYF. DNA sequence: TGTGCCAGCAGCCGGTGGGGGGCTGGCGAGCAGTACTTC.